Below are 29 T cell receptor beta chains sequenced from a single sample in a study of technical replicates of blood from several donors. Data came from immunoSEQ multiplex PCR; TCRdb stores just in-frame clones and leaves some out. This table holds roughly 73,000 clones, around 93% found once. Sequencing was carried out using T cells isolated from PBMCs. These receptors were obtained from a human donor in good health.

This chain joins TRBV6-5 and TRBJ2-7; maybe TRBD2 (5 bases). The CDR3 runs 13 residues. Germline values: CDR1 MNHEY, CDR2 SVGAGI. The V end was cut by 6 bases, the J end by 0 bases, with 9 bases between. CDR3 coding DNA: TGTGCCAGCAGAAGGGAGAGCTCCTACGAGCAGTACTTC. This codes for CASRRESSYEQYF.

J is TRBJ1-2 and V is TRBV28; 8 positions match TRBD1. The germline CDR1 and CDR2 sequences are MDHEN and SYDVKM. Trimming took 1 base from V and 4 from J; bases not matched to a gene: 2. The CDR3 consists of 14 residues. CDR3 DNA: TGTGCCAGCAGTTTATCCGACAGGGGCTATGGCTACACCTTC. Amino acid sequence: CASSLSDRGYGYTF.

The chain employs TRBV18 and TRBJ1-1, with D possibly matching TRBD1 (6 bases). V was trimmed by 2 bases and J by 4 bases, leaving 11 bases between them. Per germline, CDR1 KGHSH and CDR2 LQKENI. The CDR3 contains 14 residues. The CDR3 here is CASSPSGGLTEAFF. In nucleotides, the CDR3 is TGTGCCAGCTCACCATCTGGGGGCCTCACTGAAGCTTTCTTT.

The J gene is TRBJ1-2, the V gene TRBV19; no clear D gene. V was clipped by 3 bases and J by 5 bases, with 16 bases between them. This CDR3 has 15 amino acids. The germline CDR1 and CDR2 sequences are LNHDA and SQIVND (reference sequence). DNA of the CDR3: TGTGCCAGTAGTATTGCCAGACCCCAGGATTATGGCTACACCTTC. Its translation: CASSIARPQDYGYTF.

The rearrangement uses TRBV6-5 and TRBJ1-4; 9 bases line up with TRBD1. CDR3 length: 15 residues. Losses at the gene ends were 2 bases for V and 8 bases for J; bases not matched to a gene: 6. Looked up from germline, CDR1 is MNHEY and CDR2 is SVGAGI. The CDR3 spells CASSYAGQGNEKLFF. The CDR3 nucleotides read TGTGCCAGCAGTTACGCGGGACAGGGTAACGAAAAACTGTTTTTT.

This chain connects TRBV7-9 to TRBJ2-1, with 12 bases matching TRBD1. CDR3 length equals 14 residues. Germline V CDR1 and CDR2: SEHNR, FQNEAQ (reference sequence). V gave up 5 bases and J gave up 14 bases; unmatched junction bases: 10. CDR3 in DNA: TGTGCCAGCAGCCATATAGCGGGACAGGGGGCGAAGTTCTTC. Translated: CASSHIAGQGAKFF.

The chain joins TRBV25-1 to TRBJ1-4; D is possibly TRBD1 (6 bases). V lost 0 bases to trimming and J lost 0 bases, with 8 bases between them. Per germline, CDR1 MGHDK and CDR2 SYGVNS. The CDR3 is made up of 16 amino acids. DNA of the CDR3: TGTGCCAGCAGTGAATATGCAGGGGCAACTAATGAAAAACTGTTTTTT. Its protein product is CASSEYAGATNEKLFF.

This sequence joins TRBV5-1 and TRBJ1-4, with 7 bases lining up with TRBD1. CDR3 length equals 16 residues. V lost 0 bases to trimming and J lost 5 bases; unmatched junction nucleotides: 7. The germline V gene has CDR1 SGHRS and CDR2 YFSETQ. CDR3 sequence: CASSLGLDRLNEKLFF. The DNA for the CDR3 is TGCGCCAGCAGCTTGGGTCTGGACAGGTTGAATGAAAAACTGTTTTTT.

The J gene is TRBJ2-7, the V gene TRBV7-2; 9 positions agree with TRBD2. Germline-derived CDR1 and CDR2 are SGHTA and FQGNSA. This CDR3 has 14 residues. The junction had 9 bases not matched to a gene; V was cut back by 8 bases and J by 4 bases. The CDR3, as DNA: TGTGCCAGCGTGGGGCGGGGGGGCCCTTACGAGCAGTACTTC. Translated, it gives CASVGRGGPYEQYF.

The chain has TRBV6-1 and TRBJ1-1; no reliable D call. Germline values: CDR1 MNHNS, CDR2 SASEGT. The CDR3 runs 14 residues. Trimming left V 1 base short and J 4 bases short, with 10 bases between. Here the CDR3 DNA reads TGTGCCAGCAGTGAAGGGTACGCCAGCACTGAAGCTTTCTTT. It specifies CASSEGYASTEAFF.

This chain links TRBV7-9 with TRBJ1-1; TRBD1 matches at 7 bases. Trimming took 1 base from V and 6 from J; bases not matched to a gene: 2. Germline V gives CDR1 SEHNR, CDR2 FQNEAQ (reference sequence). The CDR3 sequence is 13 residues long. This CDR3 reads CASSLEGGAEAFF. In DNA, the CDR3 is TGTGCCAGCAGCTTAGAAGGGGGCGCTGAAGCTTTCTTT.

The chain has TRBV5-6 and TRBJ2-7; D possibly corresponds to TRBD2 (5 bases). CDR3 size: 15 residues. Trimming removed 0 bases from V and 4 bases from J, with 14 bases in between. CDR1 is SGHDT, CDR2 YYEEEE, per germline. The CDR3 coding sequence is TGTGCCAGCAGCTTGGCCTGGGAGAAGACTTACGAGCAGTACTTC. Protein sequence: CASSLAWEKTYEQYF.

The CDR3 nucleotides are TGTGCCAGCAGTTTAGGGGCAGCAAACACCGGGGAGCTGTTTTTT. Amino acids: CASSLGAANTGELFF. The chain carries TRBV28 and TRBJ2-2, with D possibly matching TRBD1 (5 bases). V was trimmed by 2 bases and J by 2 bases, leaving 9 bases between them. CDR3 length: 15 residues. Germline CDR1 reads MDHEN; CDR2 reads SYDVKM.

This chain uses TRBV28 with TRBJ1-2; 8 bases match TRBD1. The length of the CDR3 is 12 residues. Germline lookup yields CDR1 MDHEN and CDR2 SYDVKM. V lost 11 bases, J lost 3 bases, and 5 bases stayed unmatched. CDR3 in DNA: TGTGCCGCCCAGACAGGGGACTATGGCTACACCTTC. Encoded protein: CAAQTGDYGYTF.

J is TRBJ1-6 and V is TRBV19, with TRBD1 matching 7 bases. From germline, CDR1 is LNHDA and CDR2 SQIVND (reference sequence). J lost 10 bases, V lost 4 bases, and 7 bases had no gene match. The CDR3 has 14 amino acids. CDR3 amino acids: CASSTGTEGSPLHF. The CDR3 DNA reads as TGTGCCAGTAGTACCGGGACAGAGGGCTCACCCCTCCACTTT.

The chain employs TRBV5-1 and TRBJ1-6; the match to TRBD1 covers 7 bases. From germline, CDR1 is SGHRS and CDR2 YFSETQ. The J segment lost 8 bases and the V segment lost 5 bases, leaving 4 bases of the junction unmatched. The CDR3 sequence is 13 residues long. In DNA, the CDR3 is TGCGCCAGCAGTACAGGGGCTGATTCACCCCTCCACTTT. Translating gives CASSTGADSPLHF.

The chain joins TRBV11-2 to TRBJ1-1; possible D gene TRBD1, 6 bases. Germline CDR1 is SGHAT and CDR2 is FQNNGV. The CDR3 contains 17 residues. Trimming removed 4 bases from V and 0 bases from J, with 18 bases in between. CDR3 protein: CASSSELGQIMNTEAFF. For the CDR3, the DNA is TGTGCCAGCAGCTCAGAGTTAGGACAGATAATGAACACTGAAGCTTTCTTT.

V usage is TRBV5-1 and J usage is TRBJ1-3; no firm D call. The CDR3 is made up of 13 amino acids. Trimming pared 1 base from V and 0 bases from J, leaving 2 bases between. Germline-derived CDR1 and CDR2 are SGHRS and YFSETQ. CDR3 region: CASSLYSGNTIYF. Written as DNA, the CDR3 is TGCGCCAGCAGCTTGTACTCTGGAAACACCATATATTTT.

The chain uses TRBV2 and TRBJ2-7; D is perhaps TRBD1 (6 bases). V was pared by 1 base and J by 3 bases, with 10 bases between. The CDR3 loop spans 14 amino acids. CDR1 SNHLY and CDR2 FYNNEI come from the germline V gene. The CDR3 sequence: CASSEGTVHYEQYF. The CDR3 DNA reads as TGTGCCAGCAGTGAAGGGACAGTCCACTACGAGCAGTACTTC.

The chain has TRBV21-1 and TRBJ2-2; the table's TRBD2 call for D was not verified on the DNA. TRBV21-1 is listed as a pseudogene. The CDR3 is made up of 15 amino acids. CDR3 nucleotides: TGTGCCAGCAGCAAAGCCGGAGGGAGCCCCGGGGAGCTGTTTTTT. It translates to CASSKAGGSPGELFF.

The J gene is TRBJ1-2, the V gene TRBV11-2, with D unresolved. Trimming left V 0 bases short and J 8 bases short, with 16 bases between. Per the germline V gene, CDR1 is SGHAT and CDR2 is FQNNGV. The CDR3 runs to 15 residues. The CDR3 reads CASSLDRARAFGYTF. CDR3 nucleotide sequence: TGTGCCAGCAGCTTAGATAGGGCGAGGGCCTTCGGCTACACCTTC.

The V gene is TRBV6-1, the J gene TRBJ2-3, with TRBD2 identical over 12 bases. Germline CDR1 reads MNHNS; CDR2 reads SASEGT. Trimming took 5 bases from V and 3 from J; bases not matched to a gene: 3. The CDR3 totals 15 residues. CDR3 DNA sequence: TGTGCCAGCAGTCGGACTAGCGGGGATACAGATACGCAGTATTTT. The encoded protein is CASSRTSGDTDTQYF.

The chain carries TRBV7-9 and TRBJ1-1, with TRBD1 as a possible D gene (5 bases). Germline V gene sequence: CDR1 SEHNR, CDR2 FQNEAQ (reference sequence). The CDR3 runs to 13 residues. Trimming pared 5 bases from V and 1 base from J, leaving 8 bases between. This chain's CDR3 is CASSPTGNTEAFF. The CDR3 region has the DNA TGTGCCAGCAGCCCTACAGGGAACACTGAAGCTTTCTTT.

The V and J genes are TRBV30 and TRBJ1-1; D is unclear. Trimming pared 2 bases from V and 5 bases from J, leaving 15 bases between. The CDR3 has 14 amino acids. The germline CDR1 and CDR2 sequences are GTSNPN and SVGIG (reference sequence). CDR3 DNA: TGTGCCTGGAGTCCCGACGGTGGAGGAACTGAAGCTTTCTTT. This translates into CAWSPDGGGTEAFF. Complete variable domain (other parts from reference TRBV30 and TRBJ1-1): SQTIHQWPATLVQPVGSPLSLECTVEGTSNPNLYWYRQAAGRGLQLLFYSVGIGQISSEVPQNLSASRPQDRQFILSSKKLLLSDSGFYLCAWSPDGGGTEAFFGQGTRLTVV.

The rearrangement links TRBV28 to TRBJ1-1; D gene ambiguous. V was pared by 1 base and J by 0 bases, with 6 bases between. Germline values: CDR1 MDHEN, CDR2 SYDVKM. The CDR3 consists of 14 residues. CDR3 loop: CASSLYQVNTEAFF. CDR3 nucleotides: TGTGCCAGCAGTTTATACCAGGTGAACACTGAAGCTTTCTTT.

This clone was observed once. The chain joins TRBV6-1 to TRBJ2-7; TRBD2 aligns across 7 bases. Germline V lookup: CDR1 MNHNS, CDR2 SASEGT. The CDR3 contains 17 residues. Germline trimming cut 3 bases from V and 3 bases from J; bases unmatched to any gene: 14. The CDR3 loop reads CASSDPSDGLADYEQYF. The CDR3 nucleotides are TGTGCCAGCAGTGACCCCTCTGACGGGCTAGCGGACTACGAGCAGTACTTC.

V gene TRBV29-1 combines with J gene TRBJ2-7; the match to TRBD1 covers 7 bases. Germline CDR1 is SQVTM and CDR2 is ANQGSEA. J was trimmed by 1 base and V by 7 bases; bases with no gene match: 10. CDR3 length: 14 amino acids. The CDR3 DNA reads TGCAGCGCCGGGTCCGACAGGGCATCCTACGAGCAGTACTTC. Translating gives CSAGSDRASYEQYF.

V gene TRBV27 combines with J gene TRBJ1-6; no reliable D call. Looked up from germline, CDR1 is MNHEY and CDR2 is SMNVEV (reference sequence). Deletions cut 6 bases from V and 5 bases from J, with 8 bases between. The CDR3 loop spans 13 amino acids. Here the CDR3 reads CASRRVDNSPLHF. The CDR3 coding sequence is TGTGCCAGCAGGAGGGTTGATAATTCACCCCTCCACTTT.

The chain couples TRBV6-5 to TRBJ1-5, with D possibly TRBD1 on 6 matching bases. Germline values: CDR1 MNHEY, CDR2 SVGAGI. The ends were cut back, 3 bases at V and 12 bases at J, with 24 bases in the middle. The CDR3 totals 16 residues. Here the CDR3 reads CASSYGPGQGFPVQHF. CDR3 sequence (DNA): TGTGCCAGCAGTTATGGGCCGGGACAAGGGTTTCCGGTCCAGCATTTT.